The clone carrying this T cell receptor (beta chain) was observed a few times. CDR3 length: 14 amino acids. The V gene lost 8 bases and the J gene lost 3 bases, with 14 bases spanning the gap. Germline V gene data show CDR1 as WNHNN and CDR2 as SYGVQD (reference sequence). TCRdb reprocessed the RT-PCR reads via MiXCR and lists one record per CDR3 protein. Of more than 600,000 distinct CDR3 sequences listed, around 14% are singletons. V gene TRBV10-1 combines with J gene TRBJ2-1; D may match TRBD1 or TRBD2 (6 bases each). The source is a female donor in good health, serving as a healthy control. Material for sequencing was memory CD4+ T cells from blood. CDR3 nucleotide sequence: TGCGCCAGCTCAGGGGACTCCTTCTACAATGAGCAGTTCTTC. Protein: CASSGDSFYNEQFF.